Shown below are 27 T cell receptor beta chains from a single sample sequenced in a study of T-cell reconstitution after alpha-beta-depleted transplantation in children. A TCRbeta library incorporating unique molecular identifiers was prepared. TCRdb itself ran the PCR reads through MiXCR, one entry per CDR3 protein. Of around 700,000 distinct CDR3 sequences listed, around 12% were seen once; the top ten hold 0.79%. The specimen was PBMCs, collected before TCRalphabeta/CD19-depleted stem cell transplant. The receptors were sampled from a girl aged 2 to 10 with congenital amegakaryocytic thrombocytopenia, due to receive a stem cell transplant.

This rearrangement joins TRBV29-1 to TRBJ2-7; tentative D call: TRBD1 (5 bases). Looked up from germline, CDR1 is SQVTM and CDR2 is ANQGSEA. The CDR3 is made up of 14 amino acids. V lost 4 bases to trimming and J lost 3 bases, with 16 bases between them. CDR3 DNA: TGCAGCGTTGTTAGACAGTCAGGTGGCTACGAGCAGTACTTC. Protein: CSVVRQSGGYEQYF.

V and J are TRBV5-1 and TRBJ2-7; 13 bases align to TRBD2. Germline-derived CDR1 and CDR2 are SGHRS and YFSETQ. The length of the CDR3 is 17 residues. The junction had 11 bases not matched to a gene; V was cut back by 5 bases and J by 3 bases. The CDR3 DNA sequence: TGCGCCAGCAGACCGGGAAAGACTAGCGGGGGGCTCTACGAGCAGTACTTC. Its protein is CASRPGKTSGGLYEQYF.

In its sample, this clonotype was seen a few times. The V and J genes are TRBV30 and TRBJ2-1, with TRBD2 as a possible D gene (5 bases). With 8 bases removed from V and 0 bases from J, the gap between germline ends came to 14 bases. Per germline, CDR1 GTSNPN and CDR2 SVGIG (reference sequence). The length of the CDR3 is 14 residues. The CDR3 nucleotides are TGTGCCCAGTCGACTACGAGCTCCTACAATGAGCAGTTCTTC. Protein product: CAQSTTSSYNEQFF.

Ten or more counts support this clonotype. The chain links TRBV15 to TRBJ2-4, with a possible D match to TRBD1 (6 bases). Germline V gives CDR1 LNHNV, CDR2 YYDKDF (reference sequence). The CDR3 consists of 14 residues. V shed 4 bases and J shed 3 bases, with 10 bases lying between them. The CDR3 here is CATSTRDNKNIQYF. The CDR3 region has the DNA TGTGCCACCAGCACCCGGGACAACAAAAACATTCAGTACTTC.

This chain uses TRBV2 with TRBJ2-1; D is unclear. Trimming stripped 6 bases from V and 8 bases from J, with 23 bases between. CDR3 length: 16 residues. The germline V gene has CDR1 SNHLY and CDR2 FYNNEI. Here the CDR3 reads CASSPPDLVQRDEQFF. The CDR3 coding sequence is TGTGCCAGCAGCCCACCAGACCTAGTCCAGAGAGATGAGCAGTTCTTC.

This clonotype was counted only a few times. The V and J genes are TRBV5-6 and TRBJ2-5, with D unresolved. There are 16 residues in the CDR3. Germline V CDR1 and CDR2: SGHDT, YYEEEE. Trimming took off 3 bases at V and 2 bases at J, with 17 bases between the two ends. The CDR3 loop reads CASSSYRATDQETQYF. DNA of the CDR3: TGTGCCAGCAGCTCCTACCGGGCCACAGATCAAGAGACCCAGTACTTC. The full variable domain, with the rest looked up from reference TRBV5-6 and TRBJ2-5, is DAGVTQSPTHLIKTRGQQVTLRCSPKSGHDTVSWYQQALGQGPQFIFQYYEEEERQRGNFPDRFSGHQFPNYSSELNVNALLLGDSALYLCASSSYRATDQETQYFGPGTRLLVL.

The rearrangement links TRBV5-1 to TRBJ2-3; D is unclear. Trimming took off 3 bases at V and 5 bases at J, with 10 bases between the two ends. Germline lookup yields CDR1 SGHRS and CDR2 YFSETQ. This CDR3 is 13 amino acids long. Here the CDR3 reads CASSYYPGDTQYF. The CDR3 coding sequence is TGCGCCAGCAGCTACTACCCTGGAGATACGCAGTATTTT.

This clonotype has at least ten counts. The rearrangement links TRBV7-9 to TRBJ2-7; D possibly corresponds to TRBD1 (5 bases). The CDR3 covers 15 residues. V lost 5 bases, J lost 3 bases, and 17 bases lay in between. The germline CDR1 and CDR2 sequences are SEHNR and FQNEAQ (reference sequence). The CDR3 region has the DNA TGTGCCAGCAGCCCCGAAGGGGCAGTACGCTACGAGCAGTACTTC. It codes for CASSPEGAVRYEQYF.

About this clonotype: A read error may explain this, as a much larger clone is one base away. The chain has TRBV12-3 or TRBV12-4 and TRBJ1-1, with 7 bases fitting TRBD1. The CDR3 runs to 16 residues. CDR3 nucleotide sequence: TGTGCCAGCAGCCTTACTCGGCAGGGGGGGAGGACTGTAGCTTTCTTT. It specifies CASSLTRQGGRTVAFF.

This clonotype has just a few counts. The rearrangement uses TRBV20-1 and TRBJ2-1; 10 bases fit TRBD2. The CDR3 is made up of 17 amino acids. The V gene end was trimmed by 0 bases and the J gene end by 4 bases; junction bases not matched to a gene: 9. From germline, CDR1 is DFQATT and CDR2 SNEGSKA (reference sequence). CDR3 nucleotide sequence: TGCAGTGCTAGAGATGAGCGGGGGGGGTTGGCTTACAATGAGCAGTTCTTC. Translated, it gives CSARDERGGLAYNEQFF.

The rearrangement links TRBV5-1 to TRBJ1-3; TRBD1 matches 7 bases. CDR1 and CDR2 (germline): SGHRS, YFSETQ. The CDR3 consists of 15 residues. V shed 4 bases and J 8 bases; nucleotides not matched to a gene: 12. CDR3 sequence: CASSIGDRTLDTIYF. CDR3 nucleotides: TGCGCCAGCAGCATTGGGGACAGAACCTTAGACACCATATATTTT.

This chain's CDR3 is CSARLLRDVQETQYF. The CDR3 DNA is TGCAGTGCCCGCCTACTACGGGACGTTCAAGAGACCCAGTACTTC. J is TRBJ2-5 and V is TRBV20-1; D may match TRBD1 or TRBD2 (5 bases each). The CDR3 runs to 15 residues. The germline V gene has CDR1 DFQATT and CDR2 SNEGSKA (reference sequence). Trimming shortened V by 6 bases and J by 2 bases, and 19 bases separated the two germline ends.

The rearrangement uses TRBV12-3 or TRBV12-4 and TRBJ2-5; D not resolved. Trimming shortened V by 3 bases and J by 5 bases, and 16 bases separated the two germline ends. The CDR3 spans 15 residues. The CDR3 DNA is TGTGCCAGCAGTTTGTTTAGAGCGACACTGGAGACCCAGTACTTC. Protein product: CASSLFRATLETQYF.

This clonotype was counted ten times or more. The genes are TRBV7-9 and TRBJ1-1, with 10 bases fitting TRBD1. The germline V gene has CDR1 SEHNR and CDR2 FQNEAQ (reference sequence). This CDR3 spans 16 amino acids. The junction had 9 bases not matched to a gene; V was cut back by 5 bases and J by 3 bases. The CDR3 bases are TGTGCCAGCAGCCCCCGACAGGGGGCAATCTACACTGAAGCTTTCTTT. Translated, it gives CASSPRQGAIYTEAFF. Filled out from reference TRBV7-9 and TRBJ1-1, the complete variable domain reads DTGVSQNPRHKITKRGQNVTFRCDPISEHNRLYWYRQTLGQGPEFLTYFQNEAQLEKSRLLSDRFSAERPKGSFSTLEIQRTEQGDSAMYLCASSPRQGAIYTEAFFGQGTRLTVV.

The chain couples TRBV12-3 or TRBV12-4 to TRBJ2-1; TRBD1 matches 10 bases. The J segment lost 6 bases and the V segment lost 7 bases, leaving 12 bases of the junction unmatched. The CDR3 runs to 16 residues. The DNA for the CDR3 is TGTGCCAGCAACCGTTACGGGACAGGGGTTAGCAATGAGCAGTTCTTC. Its protein product is CASNRYGTGVSNEQFF.

V is TRBV12-3 or TRBV12-4 and J is TRBJ2-3; D unclear. V lost 5 bases to trimming and J lost 0 bases, with 12 bases between them. The CDR3 totals 15 residues. The CDR3 is CASSVVNGSTDTQYF. CDR3 in DNA: TGTGCCAGCAGTGTGGTCAACGGGAGCACAGATACGCAGTATTTT.

Written as DNA, the CDR3 is TGTGCCATCAGTGATTTCGATGAGGCTAGCAATGAGCAGTTCTTC. As protein: CAISDFDEASNEQFF. The gene calls are TRBV10-3 and TRBJ2-1; D gene uncertain. Trimming removed 3 bases at V and 6 bases at J, with 15 bases between. Germline CDR1 is ENHRY and CDR2 is SYGVKD. The CDR3 sequence is 15 residues long.

About this clonotype: This may be a read error: a much more frequent sequence differs by one nucleotide. The rearrangement uses TRBV5-1 and TRBJ2-2; D is uncertain. The CDR3 has 14 amino acids. Germline CDR1 reads SGHRS; CDR2 reads YFSETQ. The V gene lost 2 bases and the J gene lost 0 bases, with 5 bases spanning the gap. CDR3 region: CASSFHANTGELFF. For the CDR3, the DNA is TGCGCCAGCAGCTTCCACGCGAACACCGGGGAGCTGTTTTTT.

This clonotype was found many times. This rearrangement joins TRBV20-1 to TRBJ2-3, with 7 bases aligning to TRBD2. The CDR3 extends over 15 amino acids. Germline V gene data show CDR1 as DFQATT and CDR2 as SNEGSKA (reference sequence). V lost 7 bases and J lost 0; bases outside the gene matches: 10. The CDR3 nucleotides are TGCAGTGTGGGGGGGAAGGCGACTAGCACAGATACGCAGTATTTT. This sequence encodes CSVGGKATSTDTQYF.

This clonotype was recorded at least ten times. This chain uses TRBV12-3 or TRBV12-4 with TRBJ2-7; no definite D call. The CDR3 covers 11 residues. V was pared by 6 bases and J by 6 bases, with 9 bases between. The CDR3 sequence is CASRGMGEQYF. In DNA form, the CDR3 reads TGTGCCAGCAGGGGAATGGGCGAGCAGTACTTC.

This clonotype has a count of ten or more. The chain uses TRBV12-3 or TRBV12-4 and TRBJ2-6, with 8 bases that match TRBD1. The CDR3 length is 16 residues. Germline trimming cut 8 bases from V and 3 bases from J; bases unmatched to any gene: 9. CDR3 in DNA: TGTGCCAGCGGAGGACAGGGAGGTTTTGGGGCCAACGTCCTGACTTTC. Its protein product is CASGGQGGFGANVLTF.

This clonotype was seen repeatedly, ten times or more. This chain connects TRBV27 to TRBJ2-1; a weak D match, TRBD1 (7 bases). Germline lookup yields CDR1 MNHEY and CDR2 SMNVEV (reference sequence). The V and J ends lost 5 bases and 7 bases respectively, with 21 bases between them. The CDR3 is 16 residues long. CDR3 in DNA: TGTGCCAGCAGTAGAGACAGGGTTTTGGCGGGGAATGAGCAGTTCTTC. Its translation: CASSRDRVLAGNEQFF.

This clonotype was observed a few times. The CDR3: CASSPYLSTLYEQYF. The CDR3 DNA sequence: TGTGCCAGCAGTCCCTACCTTTCGACTCTTTACGAGCAGTACTTC. V usage is TRBV27 and J usage is TRBJ2-7; D remains unclear. Trimming cost V 5 bases and J 4 bases, with 18 bases left between them. In germline, CDR1 is MNHEY, CDR2 SMNVEV (reference sequence). The CDR3 contains 15 residues.

The rearrangement joins TRBV3-1 to TRBJ2-2; weak D call: TRBD2 (6 bases). CDR3 size: 15 residues. Germline V gene sequence: CDR1 LGHDT, CDR2 YNNKEL (reference sequence). V shed 5 bases and J shed 2 bases, with 12 bases lying between them. CDR3 nucleotides: TGTGCCAGCAGCTGGGACTCCCCAAACACCGGGGAGCTGTTTTTT. It yields the protein CASSWDSPNTGELFF.

This clonotype showed up many times. This chain links TRBV12-3 or TRBV12-4 with TRBJ1-5, with D possibly TRBD1 on 6 matching bases. Trimming removed 3 bases from V and 2 bases from J, with 8 bases in between. The CDR3 spans 14 residues. CDR3 loop: CASSFGGRNQPQHF. Here the CDR3 DNA reads TGTGCCAGCAGTTTCGGGGGGCGCAATCAGCCCCAGCATTTT.

CDR3 protein: CASSQEPSNNEQFF. CDR3 sequence (DNA): TGTGCCAGCAGCCAAGAGCCTAGCAACAATGAGCAGTTCTTC. The chain carries TRBV14 and TRBJ2-1; possible D gene TRBD2, 5 bases. CDR3 length: 14 residues. V lost 0 bases and J lost 5, with 8 bases in between. CDR1 is SGHDN, CDR2 FVKESK, per germline.

This chain connects TRBV7-2 to TRBJ1-1, with D possibly being TRBD1 (6 bases). CDR3 length: 15 amino acids. The V and J ends lost 4 bases and 11 bases respectively, with 23 bases between them. Germline values: CDR1 SGHTA, CDR2 FQGNSA. DNA of the CDR3: TGTGCCAGCAGCTCGCCGGTCCAAGGGGGTGATCGGGCTTTCTTT. Translated, it gives CASSSPVQGGDRAFF. The full variable domain, in which reference TRBV7-2 and TRBJ1-1 provide the parts outside the CDR3, is GAGVSQSPSNKVTEKGKDVELRCDPISGHTALYWYRQSLGQGLEFLIYFQGNSAPDKSGLPSDRFSAERTGGSVSTLTIQRTQQEDSAVYLCASSSPVQGGDRAFFGQGTRLTVV.